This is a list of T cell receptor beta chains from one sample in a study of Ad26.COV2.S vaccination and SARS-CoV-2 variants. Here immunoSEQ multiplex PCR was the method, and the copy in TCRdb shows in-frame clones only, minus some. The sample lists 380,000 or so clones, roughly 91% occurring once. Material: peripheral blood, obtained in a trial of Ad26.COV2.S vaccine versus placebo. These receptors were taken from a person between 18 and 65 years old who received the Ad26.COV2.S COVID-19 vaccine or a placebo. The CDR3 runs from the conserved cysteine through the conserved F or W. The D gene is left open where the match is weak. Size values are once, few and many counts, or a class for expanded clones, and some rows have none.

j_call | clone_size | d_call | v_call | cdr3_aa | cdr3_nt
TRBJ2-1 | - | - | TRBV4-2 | CASKGIAEDTNNEQFF | TGTGCCAGCAAGGGGATAGCGGAAGATACGAACAATGAGCAGTTCTTC
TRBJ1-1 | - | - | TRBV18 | CASSPQGTEAFF | TGTGCCAGCTCACCTCAGGGGACTGAAGCTTTCTTT
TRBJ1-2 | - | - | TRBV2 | CASSRTAYGYTF | TGTGCCAGCAGTAGGACGGCTTATGGCTACACCTTC
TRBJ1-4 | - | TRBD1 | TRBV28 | CASSLTGTGDEKLFF | TGTGCCAGCAGCCTAACCGGGACAGGGGATGAAAAACTGTTTTTT
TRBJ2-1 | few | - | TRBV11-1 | CASSLHGRDEQFF | TGTGCCAGCAGCTTACACGGAAGAGATGAGCAGTTCTTC
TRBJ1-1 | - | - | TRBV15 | CATSRVGGNTEAFF | TGTGCCACCAGCAGAGTTGGGGGGAACACTGAAGCTTTCTTT
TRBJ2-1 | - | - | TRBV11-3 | CASSLEGDNEQFF | TGTGCCAGCAGCTTAGAAGGCGACAATGAGCAGTTCTTC
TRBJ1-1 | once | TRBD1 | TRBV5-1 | CASSPRDRTMNTEAFF | TGCGCCAGCAGCCCCAGGGACAGAACTATGAACACTGAAGCTTTCTTT
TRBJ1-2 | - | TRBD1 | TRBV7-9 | CASSPPDRDYGYTF | TGTGCCAGCAGCCCCCCGGACAGGGACTATGGCTACACCTTC
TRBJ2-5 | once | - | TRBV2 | CASRDRRETQYF | TGTGCCAGCAGGGACAGAAGGGAGACCCAGTACTTC
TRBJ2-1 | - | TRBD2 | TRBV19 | CASSRTSGRYEQFF | TGTGCCAGTTCCCGGACTAGCGGGAGGTATGAGCAGTTCTTC
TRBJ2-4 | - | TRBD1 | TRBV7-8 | CASSLAPGTGIENIQYF | TGTGCCAGCAGCTTAGCGCCGGGGACAGGGATCGAAAACATTCAGTACTTC
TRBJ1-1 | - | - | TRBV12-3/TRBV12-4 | CASSQTLNTEAFF | TGTGCCAGCAGTCAAACGTTGAACACTGAAGCTTTCTTT
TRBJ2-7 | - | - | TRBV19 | CASSMAPSYEQYF | TGTGCCAGTAGTATGGCTCCTTCCTACGAGCAGTACTTC
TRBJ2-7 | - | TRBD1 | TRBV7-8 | CASSRRTGSPYEQYF | TGTGCCAGCAGCCGTCGGACAGGGAGCCCCTACGAGCAGTACTTC
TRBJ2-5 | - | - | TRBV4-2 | CASSQDGRLQETQYF | TGTGCCAGCAGCCAAGATGGGAGACTGCAAGAGACCCAGTACTTC
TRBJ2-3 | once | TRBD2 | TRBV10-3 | CAMKSGGATDTQYF | TGTGCCATGAAGAGCGGGGGGGCCACAGATACGCAGTATTTT
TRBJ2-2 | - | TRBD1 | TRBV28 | CASSLKTGGRELFF | TGTGCCAGCAGTCTGAAAACAGGGGGCAGGGAGCTGTTTTTT
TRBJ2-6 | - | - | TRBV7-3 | CASSLDSGANVLTF | TGTGCCAGCAGCTTGGATTCTGGGGCCAACGTCCTGACTTTC
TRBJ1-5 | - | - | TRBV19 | CASTDHRNQPQHF | TGTGCCAGTACCGATCACAGGAATCAGCCCCAGCATTTT
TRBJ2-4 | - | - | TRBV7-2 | CASSLAGGALQYF | TGTGCCAGCAGCTTAGCTGGGGGGGCGCTTCAGTACTTC
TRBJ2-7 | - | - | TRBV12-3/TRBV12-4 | CASSLGLYYEQYF | TGTGCCAGCAGTTTGGGCCTCTATTACGAGCAGTACTTC
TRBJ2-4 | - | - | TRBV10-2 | CASSAEYIQYF | TGCGCCAGCAGTGCAGAGTACATTCAGTACTTC
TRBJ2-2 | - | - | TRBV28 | CASSALKIDTGELFF | TGTGCCAGCAGTGCCCTTAAGATAGACACCGGGGAGCTGTTTTTT
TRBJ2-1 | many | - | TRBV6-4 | CASSEQRTGLPGQFF | TGTGCCAGCAGTGAACAAAGGACGGGACTCCCTGGGCAGTTCTTC
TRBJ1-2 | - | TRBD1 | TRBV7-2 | CASSLSSTGGGGYTF | TGTGCCAGCAGCTTATCCTCGACAGGGGGTGGCGGCTACACCTTC
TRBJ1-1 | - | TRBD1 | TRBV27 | CASRAGTGGRFTEAFF | TGTGCCAGCAGAGCCGGGACAGGGGGCCGATTCACTGAAGCTTTCTTT
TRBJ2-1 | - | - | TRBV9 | CASSATTERDNEQFF | TGTGCCAGCAGCGCTACGACAGAGAGGGACAATGAGCAGTTCTTC
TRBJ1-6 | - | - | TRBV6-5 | CAATRGTYNSPLHF | TGTGCCGCTACCAGGGGAACCTATAATTCACCCCTCCACTTT
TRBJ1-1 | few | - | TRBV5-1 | CASSPEGYEAFF | TGCGCCAGCAGCCCAGAGGGGTATGAAGCTTTCTTT
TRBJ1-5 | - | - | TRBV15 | CATSRDRGGLNQPQHF | TGTGCCACCAGCAGAGATCGGGGGGGGCTCAATCAGCCCCAGCATTTT
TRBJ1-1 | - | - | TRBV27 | CASSLTEKNTEAFF | TGTGCCAGCAGTTTGACAGAGAAGAACACTGAAGCTTTCTTT
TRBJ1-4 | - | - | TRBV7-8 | CASSQAGIPLNEKLFF | TGTGCCAGCAGCCAAGCAGGGATCCCTCTTAATGAAAAACTGTTTTTT